Presented here are 28 T cell receptor beta chains from one specimen sequenced in a study of cytomegalovirus exposure and HLA in healthy donors. Sequencing used immunoSEQ multiplex PCR; TCRdb keeps in-frame clones, though not all of them. Of 90,000 or so clones in the sample, about 85% were seen once. The sequenced sample consisted of PBMCs. The receptors stem from a man younger than 30 in good health and CMV-seropositive.

The rearrangement links TRBV28 to TRBJ1-5; D gene uncertain. CDR3 length: 16 residues. Trimming left V 2 bases short and J 1 base short, with 12 bases between. Germline V gives CDR1 MDHEN, CDR2 SYDVKM. The CDR3 DNA is TGTGCCAGCAGTTTACTTACCCGCGGCAGCAATCAGCCCCAGCATTTT. Encoded protein: CASSLLTRGSNQPQHF.

As DNA, the CDR3 is TGTGCCAGCAAGGCGGAGGGTAAAGCCTATGGCTACACCTTC. This gives the protein CASKAEGKAYGYTF. The V call is TRBV2, the J call TRBJ1-2; D call uncertain. The CDR3 totals 14 residues. The germline V and J ends were trimmed by 7 bases and 4 bases, with 16 bases remaining between them. Germline V gene sequence: CDR1 SNHLY, CDR2 FYNNEI.

The chain has TRBV6-1 and TRBJ2-4; TRBD1 matches at 8 bases. The CDR3 length is 14 residues. Germline V gene lookup returns CDR1 MNHNS and CDR2 SASEGT. Germline trimming cut 6 bases from V and 0 bases from J; bases unmatched to any gene: 1. The CDR3 DNA reads as TGTGCCAGCAGAACAGGGGGAGCCAAAAACATTCAGTACTTC. Encoded protein: CASRTGGAKNIQYF.

V usage is TRBV19 and J usage is TRBJ1-5, with a possible D match to TRBD1 (5 bases). V lost 7 bases and J lost 2, with 18 bases in between. Germline CDR1 is LNHDA and CDR2 is SQIVND (reference sequence). This CDR3 has 16 residues. The chain's CDR3 is CASTLVGGGGNQPQHF. CDR3 DNA: TGTGCCAGTACTTTGGTGGGGGGTGGTGGCAATCAGCCCCAGCATTTT.

This clone showed up just once. V is TRBV6-1 and J is TRBJ1-1, with D possibly TRBD1 on 5 matching bases. Germline V gene lookup returns CDR1 MNHNS and CDR2 SASEGT. The CDR3 has 12 amino acids. Trimming took off 2 bases at V and 7 bases at J, with 8 bases between the two ends. This CDR3 is CASSERGFEAFF. The CDR3 nucleotides read TGTGCCAGCAGTGAACGGGGGTTTGAAGCTTTCTTT.

The chain has TRBV6-1 and TRBJ2-1, with D perhaps TRBD1 (5 bases). This CDR3 contains 14 residues. The V and J ends lost 5 bases and 6 bases respectively, with 14 bases between them. Germline assignment: CDR1 MNHNS and CDR2 SASEGT. The CDR3 DNA reads as TGTGCCAGCAGTCATCGCCTTAGGGGCAATGAGCAGTTCTTC. Translating it yields CASSHRLRGNEQFF.

J is TRBJ2-2 and V is TRBV28; D is possibly TRBD1 (5 bases). CDR3 size: 14 residues. The germline V gene has CDR1 MDHEN and CDR2 SYDVKM. Trimming removed 5 bases at V and 7 bases at J, with 14 bases between. The CDR3 loop is CASSKQDGIGELFF. CDR3 bases: TGTGCCAGCAGTAAACAGGACGGCATCGGGGAGCTGTTTTTT. The full variable domain, in which reference TRBV28 and TRBJ2-2 provide the parts outside the CDR3, is DVKVTQSSRYLVKRTGEKVFLECVQDMDHENMFWYRQDPGLGLRLIYFSYDVKMKEKGDIPEGYSVSREKKERFSLILESASTNQTSMYLCASSKQDGIGELFFGEGSRLTVL.

The V gene is TRBV28, the J gene TRBJ2-7; 9 bases align to TRBD2. In germline, CDR1 is MDHEN, CDR2 SYDVKM. The CDR3 totals 16 residues. V trimming: 2 bases; J trimming: 6 bases; junction bases outside the gene matches: 11. The CDR3 here is CASSLPTGLAPIEQYF. The CDR3 DNA sequence: TGTGCCAGCAGTTTACCCACCGGACTAGCGCCTATCGAGCAGTACTTC.

This chain joins TRBV9 and TRBJ2-2; the D is unclear. Germline loops: CDR1 SGDLS, CDR2 YYNGEE. This CDR3 comprises 16 residues. Deletions cut 0 bases from V and 4 bases from J, with 13 bases between. The CDR3 DNA follows: TGTGCCAGCAGCGTAGTAAAGAGTTCAATCACCGGGGAGCTGTTTTTT. Its translation is CASSVVKSSITGELFF.

This chain connects TRBV28 to TRBJ2-7; 11 bases align to TRBD1. Per the germline V gene, CDR1 is MDHEN and CDR2 is SYDVKM. The CDR3 has 16 residues. V shed 2 bases and J 3 bases; nucleotides not matched to a gene: 6. Here the CDR3 reads CASSLPTGTGGYEQYF. DNA of the CDR3: TGTGCCAGCAGTTTACCGACCGGGACAGGGGGCTACGAGCAGTACTTC.

V and J are TRBV11-3 and TRBJ1-2; 10 nucleotides agree with TRBD1. This CDR3 has 13 amino acids. Per germline, CDR1 SGHNT and CDR2 YENEEA. Losses at the gene ends were 5 bases for V and 8 bases for J; bases not matched to a gene: 5. The CDR3 reads CASSDRGRGGYTF. CDR3 DNA sequence: TGTGCCAGCAGCGACAGGGGGCGCGGCGGCTACACCTTC.

This clone has a single count. The CDR3 region is CASRALGNTIYF. DNA of the CDR3: TGTGCCAGCAGGGCCCTGGGAAACACCATATATTTT. The rearrangement links TRBV2 to TRBJ1-3; D is undetermined. The germline V gene has CDR1 SNHLY and CDR2 FYNNEI. Trimming left V 6 bases short and J 4 bases short, with 7 bases between. The CDR3 loop spans 12 amino acids.

This chain links TRBV9 with TRBJ2-1; 8 nucleotides align to TRBD2. The CDR3 is 14 residues long. From germline, CDR1 is SGDLS and CDR2 YYNGEE. J lost 8 bases, V lost 0 bases, and 4 bases had no gene match. CDR3 DNA sequence: TGTGCCAGCAGCGTAGATGGACTAGCTTATGAGCAGTTCTTC. Residues: CASSVDGLAYEQFF.

The chain has TRBV6-5 and TRBJ1-1, with D possibly being TRBD1 (5 bases). The V end lost 2 bases, the J end lost 2 bases, and 12 bases lay between the germline ends. The germline gives CDR1 MNHEY, CDR2 SVGAGI. The length of the CDR3 is 15 residues. CDR3 DNA sequence: TGTGCCAGCAGTTACGGAGGAGGGGCCAACACTGAAGCTTTCTTT. Translating gives CASSYGGGANTEAFF.

This chain joins TRBV28 and TRBJ2-2; 7 bases agree with TRBD1. V lost 4 bases, J lost 0 bases, and 2 bases stayed unmatched. The CDR3 has 15 amino acids. The V gene's germline CDR1 is MDHEN and CDR2 SYDVKM. The CDR3 region is CASSSTGSNTGELFF. CDR3 coding DNA: TGTGCCAGCAGTTCGACAGGGTCGAACACCGGGGAGCTGTTTTTT. The full variable domain, completed using reference TRBV28 and TRBJ2-2, is DVKVTQSSRYLVKRTGEKVFLECVQDMDHENMFWYRQDPGLGLRLIYFSYDVKMKEKGDIPEGYSVSREKKERFSLILESASTNQTSMYLCASSSTGSNTGELFFGEGSRLTVL.

The chain joins TRBV29-1 to TRBJ1-5; 7 bases are a match to TRBD1. Germline V CDR1 and CDR2: SQVTM, ANQGSEA. This CDR3 contains 18 residues. Trimming took 4 bases from V and 3 from J; bases not matched to a gene: 18. CDR3 nucleotides: TGCAGCGTTGTGACCCGGGACAGTGGACAGGTCCCCAATCAGCCCCAGCATTTT. As protein: CSVVTRDSGQVPNQPQHF.

The chain links TRBV2 to TRBJ2-4; 9 bases map to TRBD2. Trimming cost V 11 bases and J 6 bases; bases outside gene matches: 5. Germline values: CDR1 SNHLY, CDR2 FYNNEI. The CDR3 covers 12 residues. The CDR3: CAGTLAGNIQYF. The CDR3 region has the DNA TGTGCCGGCACACTAGCGGGAAACATTCAGTACTTC. Full variable domain (outside the CDR3, taken from reference TRBV2 and TRBJ2-4): EPEVTQTPSHQVTQMGQEVILRCVPISNHLYFYWYRQILGQKVEFLVSFYNNEISEKSEIFDDQFSVERPDGSNFTLKIRSTKLEDSAMYFCAGTLAGNIQYFGAGTRLSVL.

The chain is built from TRBV7-8 and TRBJ1-2, with 7 bases matching TRBD1. This CDR3 region has 13 residues. Germline V gene lookup returns CDR1 SGHVS and CDR2 FQNEAQ. The junction had 4 bases not matched to a gene; V was cut back by 5 bases and J by 4 bases. The CDR3 region is CASSRGQIYGYTF. The DNA of the CDR3 is TGTGCCAGCAGCCGGGGACAGATCTATGGCTACACCTTC.

This clone was seen just once. This chain uses TRBV4-1 with TRBJ2-4; tentative D call: TRBD2 (6 bases). Germline CDR1 reads MGHRA; CDR2 reads YSYEKL. Trimming removed 2 bases from V and 6 bases from J, with 8 bases in between. This CDR3 spans 13 amino acids. The CDR3 coding sequence is TGCGCCAGCAGCCAATCAGCGGGAAACATTCAGTACTTC. The encoded protein is CASSQSAGNIQYF.

The chain couples TRBV7-9 to TRBJ2-7; 8 bases agree with TRBD2. The CDR3 totals 16 residues. Germline V gene sequence: CDR1 SEHNR, CDR2 FQNEAQ (reference sequence). The junction had 6 bases not matched to a gene; V was cut back by 0 bases and J by 2 bases. As DNA, the CDR3 is TGTGCCAGCAGCTTAGCTGGGAGCGGGAGAACCTACGAGCAGTACTTC. This encodes CASSLAGSGRTYEQYF.

The chain recombines TRBV11-2 with TRBJ2-3; D remains ambiguous. The germline V and J ends were trimmed by 5 bases and 2 bases, with 8 bases remaining between them. The germline V gene has CDR1 SGHAT and CDR2 FQNNGV. This CDR3 has 13 residues. CDR3 in amino acids: CASSTSSTDTQYF. The CDR3 region has the DNA TGTGCCAGCAGCACGAGTTCCACAGATACGCAGTATTTT.

The V call is TRBV10-1, the J call TRBJ2-3; 11 bases are a match to TRBD2. V gave up 6 bases and J gave up 4 bases; unmatched junction bases: 6. Germline CDR1 reads WNHNN; CDR2 reads SYGVQD (reference sequence). CDR3 length equals 15 residues. The chain's CDR3 is CASSRSGRGPDTQYF. The CDR3 DNA is TGCGCCAGCAGCCGTAGCGGGAGGGGTCCAGATACGCAGTATTTT.

V gene TRBV7-3 combines with J gene TRBJ2-7; perhaps TRBD1 as D (5 bases). This CDR3 has 15 amino acids. Trimming shortened V by 1 base and J by 4 bases, and 14 bases separated the two germline ends. Germline V lookup: CDR1 SGHTA, CDR2 FQGTGA. The CDR3 region is CASSLRGGADYEQYF. The CDR3 DNA reads TGTGCCAGCAGCTTAAGAGGTGGGGCAGATTACGAGCAGTACTTC.

This clone was seen only a few times. The rearrangement joins TRBV19 to TRBJ1-1, with TRBD1 identical over 9 bases. Germline CDR1 LNHDA, CDR2 SQIVND (reference sequence). CDR3 length: 13 amino acids. The junction had 8 bases not matched to a gene; V was cut back by 10 bases and J by 5 bases. CDR3 residues: CATEDRGGTEAFF. The CDR3 DNA sequence: TGTGCCACAGAGGACAGGGGAGGAACTGAAGCTTTCTTT.

V usage is TRBV6-6 and J usage is TRBJ1-4, with 10 bases matching TRBD1. The V gene's germline CDR1 is MNHNY and CDR2 SVGAGI (reference sequence). This CDR3 is built from 15 residues. V dropped 5 bases and J dropped 8; count of bases not matched to a gene: 8. CDR3 sequence: CASSGGTGEREKLFF. CDR3 coding DNA: TGTGCCAGCAGTGGTGGGACAGGGGAAAGGGAAAAACTGTTTTTT.

The chain recombines TRBV29-1 with TRBJ2-1; 8 nucleotides agree with TRBD2. This CDR3 has 13 residues. Germline V gene data show CDR1 as SQVTM and CDR2 as ANQGSEA. J lost 15 bases, V lost 6 bases, and 16 bases had no gene match. This chain's CDR3 is CSVETSVLISRFF. The CDR3 DNA sequence: TGCAGCGTCGAGACTAGCGTCCTCATTTCCCGGTTCTTC.

This chain connects TRBV10-1 to TRBJ2-7; 8 bases match TRBD2. The length of the CDR3 is 14 residues. With V trimmed by 3 bases and J by 6 bases, 7 bases remained unmatched. Germline V gives CDR1 WNHNN, CDR2 SYGVQD (reference sequence). CDR3 nucleotide sequence: TGCGCCAGCAGTGAACAAGCGGGAGCCGGCGAGCAGTACTTC. Translating gives CASSEQAGAGEQYF.

J is TRBJ2-7 and V is TRBV7-3; 7 bases fit TRBD1. CDR1 and CDR2 (germline): SGHTA, FQGTGA. V dropped 1 base and J dropped 0; count of bases not matched to a gene: 3. This CDR3 region has 15 residues. In nucleotides, the CDR3 is TGTGCCAGCAGCTTAATCCGACAGGGCTCCTACGAGCAGTACGTC. Translating gives CASSLIRQGSYEQYV.